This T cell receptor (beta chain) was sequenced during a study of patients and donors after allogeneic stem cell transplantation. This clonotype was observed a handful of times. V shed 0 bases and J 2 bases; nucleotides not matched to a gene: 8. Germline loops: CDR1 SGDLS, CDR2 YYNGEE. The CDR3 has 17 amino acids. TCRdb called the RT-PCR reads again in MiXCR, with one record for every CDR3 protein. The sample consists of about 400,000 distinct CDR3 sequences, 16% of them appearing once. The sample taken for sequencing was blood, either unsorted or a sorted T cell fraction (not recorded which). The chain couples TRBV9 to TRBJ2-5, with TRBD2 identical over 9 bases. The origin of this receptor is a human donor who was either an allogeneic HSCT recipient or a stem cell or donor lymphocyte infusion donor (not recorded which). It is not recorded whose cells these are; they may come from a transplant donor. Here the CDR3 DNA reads TGTGCCAGCAGCGTAGGTTGGGGAACTAGCGGGCAAGAGACCCAGTACTTC. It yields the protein CASSVGWGTSGQETQYF. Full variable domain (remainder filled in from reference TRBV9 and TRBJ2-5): DSGVTQTPKHLITATGQRVTLRCSPRSGDLSVYWYQQSLDQGLQFLIQYYNGEERAKGNILERFSAQQFPDLHSELNLSSLELGDSALYFCASSVGWGTSGQETQYFGPGTRLLVL.